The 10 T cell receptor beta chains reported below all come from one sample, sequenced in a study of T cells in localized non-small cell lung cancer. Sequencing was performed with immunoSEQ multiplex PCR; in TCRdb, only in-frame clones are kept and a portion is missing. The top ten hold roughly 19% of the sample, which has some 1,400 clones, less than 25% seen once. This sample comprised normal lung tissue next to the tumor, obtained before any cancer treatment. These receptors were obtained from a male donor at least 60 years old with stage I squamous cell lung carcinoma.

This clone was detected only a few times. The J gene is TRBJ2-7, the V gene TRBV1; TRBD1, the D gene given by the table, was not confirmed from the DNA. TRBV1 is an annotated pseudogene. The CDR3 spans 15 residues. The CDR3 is CASSQEYPGVYEQYV. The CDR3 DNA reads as TGCGCCAGCAGCCAAGAGTATCCAGGGGTCTACGAGCAGTACGTC.

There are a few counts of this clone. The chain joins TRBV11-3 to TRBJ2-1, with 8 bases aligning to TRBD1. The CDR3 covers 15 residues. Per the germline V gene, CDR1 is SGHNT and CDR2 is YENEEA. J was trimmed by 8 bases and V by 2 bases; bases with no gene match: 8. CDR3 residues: CASSLRSGGWDEQFF. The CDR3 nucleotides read TGTGCCAGCAGCTTAAGGTCAGGGGGCTGGGATGAGCAGTTCTTC.

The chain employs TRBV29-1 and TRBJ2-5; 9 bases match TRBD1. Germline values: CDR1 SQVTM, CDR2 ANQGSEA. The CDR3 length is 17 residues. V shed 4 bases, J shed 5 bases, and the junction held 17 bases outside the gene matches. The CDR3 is CSVVDSHRDRVRETQYF. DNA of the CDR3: TGCAGCGTTGTAGATTCTCACCGGGACAGGGTTCGGGAGACCCAGTACTTC.

The CDR3 reads CASTLLAGVSNTQYF. CDR3 nucleotides: TGTGCCAGCACCCTACTAGCGGGAGTATCCAATACGCAGTATTTT. V gene TRBV28 combines with J gene TRBJ2-3; 11 bases line up with TRBD2. This CDR3 has 15 residues. The V gene end was trimmed by 7 bases and the J gene end by 7 bases; junction bases not matched to a gene: 10. CDR1 is MDHEN and CDR2 is SYDVKM in the germline V gene. Drawing the rest from reference TRBV28 and TRBJ2-3, the complete variable domain is DVKVTQSSRYLVKRTGEKVFLECVQDMDHENMFWYRQDPGLGLRLIYFSYDVKMKEKGDIPEGYSVSREKKERFSLILESASTNQTSMYLCASTLLAGVSNTQYFGPGTRLTVL.

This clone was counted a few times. CDR3: CAISEPTSGRADWTYNEQFF. The CDR3 bases are TGTGCCATCAGTGAGCCGACTAGCGGGAGGGCAGATTGGACCTACAATGAGCAGTTCTTC. The chain employs TRBV10-3 and TRBJ2-1; 14 bases line up with TRBD2. This CDR3 is 20 amino acids long. Germline CDR1 is ENHRY and CDR2 is SYGVKD. V was pared by 2 bases and J by 2 bases, with 11 bases of the junction left unmatched.

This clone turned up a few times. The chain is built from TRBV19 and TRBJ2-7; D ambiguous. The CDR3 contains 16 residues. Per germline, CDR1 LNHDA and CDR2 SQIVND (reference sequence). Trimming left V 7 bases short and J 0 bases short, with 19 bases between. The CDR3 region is CASILGASVHSYEQYF. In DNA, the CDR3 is TGTGCCAGTATCCTAGGAGCGTCCGTACACTCCTACGAGCAGTACTTC.

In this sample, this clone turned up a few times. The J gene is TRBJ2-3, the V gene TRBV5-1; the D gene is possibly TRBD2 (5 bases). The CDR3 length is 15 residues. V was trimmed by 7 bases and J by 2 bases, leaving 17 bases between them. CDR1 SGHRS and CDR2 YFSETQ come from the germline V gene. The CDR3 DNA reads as TGCGCCAGCCGGGCGACTATTTCCTACACAGATACGCAGTATTTT. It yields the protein CASRATISYTDTQYF.

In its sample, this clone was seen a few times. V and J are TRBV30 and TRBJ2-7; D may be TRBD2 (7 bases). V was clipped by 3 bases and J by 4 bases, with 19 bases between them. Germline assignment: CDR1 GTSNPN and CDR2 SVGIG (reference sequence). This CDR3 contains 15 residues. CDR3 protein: CAWSRGGAALYEQYF. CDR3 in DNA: TGTGCCTGGAGCCGAGGGGGGGCAGCACTTTACGAGCAGTACTTC.

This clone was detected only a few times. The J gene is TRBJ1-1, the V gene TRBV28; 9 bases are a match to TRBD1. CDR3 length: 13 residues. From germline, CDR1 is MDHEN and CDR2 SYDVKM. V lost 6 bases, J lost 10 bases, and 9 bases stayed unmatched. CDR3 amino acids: CASSRGQGMGAFF. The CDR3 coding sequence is TGTGCCAGCAGCCGGGGACAGGGCATGGGAGCTTTCTTT.

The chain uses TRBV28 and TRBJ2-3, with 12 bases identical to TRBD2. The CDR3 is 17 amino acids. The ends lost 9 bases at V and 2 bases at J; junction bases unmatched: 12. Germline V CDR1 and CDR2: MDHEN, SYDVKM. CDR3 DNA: TGTGCCAGTTTCTGGGGGTCTAGCGGGAGGGACACAGATACGCAGTATTTT. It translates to CASFWGSSGRDTDTQYF.